The subject of this entry is one T cell receptor (beta chain). This entry is derived from a study of CD8+ T cells in alopecia areata. Following RNA extraction, reverse transcription yielded cDNA that acted as the sequencing template. Sequencing was performed with immunoSEQ multiplex PCR; in TCRdb, only in-frame clones are kept and a portion is missing. The sample lists fewer than 200,000 clones, about 67% occurring once. Between the trimmed V and J ends, which lost 0 bases and 6 bases, there was a span of 18 bases. The V gene's germline CDR1 is GTSNPN and CDR2 SVGIG (reference sequence). This CDR3 has 17 amino acids.

The gene calls are TRBV30 and TRBJ1-6; maybe TRBD1 (6 bases). The sequences come from CD8+ T cells sorted from blood, collected at week 0. The receptor's source is a human donor with alopecia areata. Here the CDR3 reads CAWSVLMGAQVNSPLHF. CDR3 nucleotide sequence: TGTGCCTGGAGTGTACTAATGGGGGCGCAGGTTAATTCACCCCTCCACTTT. The full variable domain, completed using reference TRBV30 and TRBJ1-6, is SQTIHQWPATLVQPVGSPLSLECTVEGTSNPNLYWYRQAAGRGLQLLFYSVGIGQISSEVPQNLSASRPQDRQFILSSKKLLLSDSGFYLCAWSVLMGAQVNSPLHFGNGTRLTVT.